The 14 T cell receptor beta chains given below trace back to one sample, sequenced in a study of regulatory T cells in long-lasting Graves disease. Documented time point: newly diagnosed GD, antithyroid drugs for less than 3 months. The TCR library was made from RNA that had been extracted from PBMCs in TRIzol. Investigators prepared the TCR beta libraries by applying iRepertoire HTBI primers and Arm-PCR of CDR3 regions. TCRdb re-derived calls from the multiplex PCR reads in MiXCR, one entry per CDR3 protein. This sample has roughly 530,000 distinct CDR3 sequences, with roughly a sixth found just once. These same records also appear under a second study, on T cells in Graves' hyperthyroidism and ophthalmopathy.

Sequenced here: peripheral blood mononuclear cells (PBMCs), sampled at new diagnosis, from a patient treated with antithyroid drugs. Receptors originate from a woman aged 40 to 65 with Graves disease.

This clonotype occurred many times. V is TRBV2 and J is TRBJ1-4; no firm D call. Per the germline V gene, CDR1 is SNHLY and CDR2 is FYNNEI. CDR3 length equals 12 residues. With 6 bases removed from V and 7 bases from J, the gap between germline ends came to 9 bases. This chain's CDR3 is CASRESREKLFF. The CDR3 DNA is TGTGCCAGCAGAGAGTCGCGTGAAAAACTGTTTTTT.

This clonotype was detected many times. The J gene is TRBJ2-3, the V gene TRBV9; D could derive from TRBD1 or TRBD2 (6 bases each). V lost 0 bases, J lost 5 bases, and 13 bases lay in between. The germline V gene encodes CDR1 SGDLS and CDR2 YYNGEE. The CDR3 contains 15 residues. The CDR3: CASSVVGGAGDTQYF. DNA of the CDR3: TGTGCCAGCAGCGTAGTCGGGGGCGCAGGAGATACGCAGTATTTT.

In its sample, this clonotype was seen many times. This chain links TRBV28 with TRBJ1-5; D gene unclear. This CDR3 comprises 17 residues. Germline V gene sequence: CDR1 MDHEN, CDR2 SYDVKM. V lost 6 bases, J lost 3 bases, and 21 bases lay in between. CDR3 loop: CASSTRYSGRSNQPQHF. The CDR3 region has the DNA TGTGCCAGCAGCACCCGTTATTCCGGGAGATCCAATCAGCCCCAGCATTTT.

This clonotype was detected ten times or more. The CDR3 DNA reads TGTGCCAGCAGTCAGGGGTTGGGGTACTATGGCTACACCTTC. Amino acids: CASSQGLGYYGYTF. V and J are TRBV3-1 and TRBJ1-2; tentative D call: TRBD1 (6 bases). The V and J ends lost 6 bases and 3 bases respectively, with 14 bases between them. CDR3 length: 14 amino acids. Germline V CDR1 and CDR2: LGHDT, YNNKEL (reference sequence).

This clonotype was recorded many times. This sequence joins TRBV20-1 and TRBJ1-5; D is possibly TRBD1 (6 bases). The V gene's germline CDR1 is DFQATT and CDR2 SNEGSKA (reference sequence). The CDR3 length is 15 residues. The V end was cut by 3 bases, the J end by 0 bases, with 12 bases between. CDR3 nucleotides: TGCAGTGCTAGCAAACAGGGAGCTAGCAATCAGCCCCAGCATTTT. It codes for CSASKQGASNQPQHF.

This clonotype has only a few counts. The genes are TRBV3-1 and TRBJ2-7; TRBD2 matches at 10 bases. The junction had 8 bases not matched to a gene; V was cut back by 4 bases and J by 2 bases. The germline V gene encodes CDR1 LGHDT and CDR2 YNNKEL (reference sequence). The CDR3 loop spans 16 amino acids. The CDR3 protein is CASSLWTSGATYEQYF. Written as DNA, the CDR3 is TGTGCCAGCAGCCTTTGGACTAGCGGTGCCACCTACGAGCAGTACTTC.

In this sample, this clonotype turned up many times. J is TRBJ2-7 and V is TRBV7-9, with 7 bases lining up with TRBD1. Germline-derived CDR1 and CDR2 are SEHNR and FQNEAQ (reference sequence). The J segment lost 5 bases and the V segment lost 5 bases, leaving 9 bases of the junction unmatched. This CDR3 comprises 14 residues. CDR3: CASSRAAQGNEQYF. The CDR3 DNA reads as TGTGCCAGCAGCCGTGCGGCACAGGGGAACGAGCAGTACTTC.

There are many counts of this clonotype. DNA for the CDR3: TGTGCCAGCAGCACCGCCAGGGGACTGAGCTCCTACGAGCAGTACTTC. Residues: CASSTARGLSSYEQYF. This chain links TRBV11-3 with TRBJ2-7; either TRBD1 or TRBD2 may fit D (6 bases each). V was clipped by 5 bases and J by 0 bases, with 17 bases between them. The CDR3 runs to 16 residues. Looked up from germline, CDR1 is SGHNT and CDR2 is YENEEA.

This clonotype was recorded many times. V is TRBV10-3 and J is TRBJ1-4, with D uncertain. CDR1 is ENHRY and CDR2 is SYGVKD in the germline V gene. The CDR3 contains 13 residues. With 4 bases removed from V and 5 bases from J, the gap between germline ends came to 8 bases. CDR3 amino acids: CAISVVQNEKLFF. The CDR3 DNA sequence: TGTGCCATCAGTGTGGTCCAAAATGAAAAACTGTTTTTT.

V and J are TRBV28 and TRBJ1-4, with 8 bases that match TRBD1. The CDR3 runs 15 residues. J lost 10 bases, V lost 5 bases, and 12 bases had no gene match. Looked up from germline, CDR1 is MDHEN and CDR2 is SYDVKM. Written as DNA, the CDR3 is TGTGCCAGCAGTACTTATCAGGGGGCGGCGGGAAAACTGTTTTTT. Protein product: CASSTYQGAAGKLFF.

This clonotype appeared many times. The genes are TRBV30 and TRBJ1-1, with D possibly being TRBD1 (5 bases). CDR1 and CDR2 (germline): GTSNPN, SVGIG (reference sequence). The germline V and J ends were trimmed by 2 bases and 2 bases, with 12 bases remaining between them. The CDR3 spans 14 residues. This chain's CDR3 is CAWSLGPINTEAFF. DNA for the CDR3: TGTGCCTGGAGTCTGGGGCCCATAAACACTGAAGCTTTCTTT.

This clonotype was counted ten times or more. The chain recombines TRBV2 with TRBJ1-2; no clear D. Trimming pared 4 bases from V and 8 bases from J, leaving 14 bases between. The CDR3 length is 13 residues. CDR1 and CDR2 from the germline V gene are SNHLY and FYNNEI. CDR3: CASSGHSVLGYTF. CDR3 coding DNA: TGTGCCAGCAGTGGCCATTCAGTCTTGGGCTACACCTTC.

The V call is TRBV14, the J call TRBJ2-5; no reliable D call. V shed 4 bases and J shed 1 base, with 7 bases lying between them. CDR3 length: 13 residues. CDR1 is SGHDN and CDR2 is FVKESK in the germline V gene. The CDR3 is CASSRNRQETQYF. In nucleotides, the CDR3 is TGTGCCAGCAGCCGGAACCGCCAAGAGACCCAGTACTTC.

This clonotype was seen a few times. V usage is TRBV3-1 and J usage is TRBJ2-5, with 9 nucleotides matching TRBD1. CDR1 LGHDT and CDR2 YNNKEL come from the germline V gene (reference sequence). V dropped 1 base and J dropped 5; count of bases not matched to a gene: 8. The length of the CDR3 is 16 residues. The chain's CDR3 is CASSQVGQGRWETQYF. DNA for the CDR3: TGTGCCAGCAGCCAAGTTGGACAGGGGCGCTGGGAGACCCAGTACTTC.